Each of the 22 T cell receptor beta chains below was sequenced from the same sample in a study of tumor-infiltrating lymphocytes in glioblastoma multiforme. TCRB libraries came from RNA via three nested multiplex PCR rounds. Each CDR3 protein gets one entry after TCRdb re-called the multiplex PCR reads with MiXCR. The repertoire holds fewer than 25,000 distinct CDR3 sequences, with about two thirds as singletons. The sample was peripheral blood. Every receptor here comes from a male donor with glioblastoma.

Concerning this clonotype itself: One end of the junction is discordant with germline, which a read error may explain. The chain links TRBV2 to TRBJ1-1; D may be TRBD1 (6 bases). The germline gives CDR1 SNHLY, CDR2 FYNNEI. The CDR3 has 15 amino acids. This chain's CDR3 is CASSVMEGGNTEASF. CDR3 bases: TGTGCCAGCAGCGTAATGGAAGGGGGAAACACTGAAGCTTCCTTT.

In this sample, this clonotype turned up many times. Written as DNA, the CDR3 is TGTGCCAGCAGGGAGGACCCTACTCTCTCTCGCGAGCAGTACTTC. Translating gives CASREDPTLSREQYF. V usage is TRBV6-1 and J usage is TRBJ2-7, with D maybe TRBD2 (5 bases). There are 15 residues in the CDR3. Between the trimmed V and J ends, which lost 6 bases and 6 bases, there was a span of 21 bases. Germline V gene lookup returns CDR1 MNHNS and CDR2 SASEGT.

The chain uses TRBV30 and TRBJ2-2; 8 nucleotides match TRBD1. The germline gives CDR1 GTSNPN, CDR2 SVGIG (reference sequence). CDR3 length equals 16 residues. V gave up 0 bases and J gave up 6 bases; unmatched junction bases: 9. In nucleotides, the CDR3 is TGTGCCTGGAGTGTCCTGAGGACAGGGCTGGCCGGGGAGCTGTTTTTT. Its translation is CAWSVLRTGLAGELFF.

Remarks on this clonotype: At one end, the junction sequence differs from germline, possibly due to a read error. This chain joins TRBV11-1 and TRBJ2-1; possible D gene TRBD1, 6 bases. The V gene's germline CDR1 is SGHAT and CDR2 FQDESV (reference sequence). This CDR3 region has 14 residues. The CDR3 region has the DNA TGTGCCAGCAGCTTAAGGGATCGGGCACAGGGTGGATATTTC. Its protein is CASSLRDRAQGGYF.

With respect to this clonotype: At one end the junction does not follow the germline gene, possibly because of a read error. This rearrangement joins TRBV2 to TRBJ2-1; tentative D call: TRBD2 (6 bases). Germline V CDR1 and CDR2: SNHLY, FYNNEI. The CDR3 runs to 12 residues. DNA of the CDR3: TGTGCCAACAGTGATTGGGGGGATGAGCAGTTCTTC. This translates into CANSDWGDEQFF.

Ten or more counts support this clonotype. V and J are TRBV6-5 and TRBJ2-2; D not certain. This CDR3 contains 14 residues. Looked up from germline, CDR1 is MNHEY and CDR2 is SVGAGI. V shed 1 base and J shed 1 base, with 4 bases lying between them. CDR3 DNA: TGTGCCAGCAGTTACTTCGTGAACACCGGGGAGCTGTTTTTT. This codes for CASSYFVNTGELFF.

This clonotype has only a few counts. A much more abundant neighbour one base away suggests this may be a read error. Since no conserved phenylalanine or tryptophan closes the CDR3, a read error is the likely cause. The chain couples TRBV5-1 to TRBJ2-7, with TRBD2 matching 10 bases. V was clipped by 1 base and J by 4 bases; unmatched bases: 5. Germline-derived CDR1 and CDR2 are SGHRS and YFSETQ. The CDR3 totals 15 residues. CDR3 in DNA: TGCGCCAGCAGCTTGACGGCTAGCGGGAGTTACGAGCAGTACTGC. Protein: CASSLTASGSYEQYC.

About this clonotype itself: This may come from a read error, since a much larger clone is one base off. This chain uses TRBV30 with TRBJ2-5, with 7 bases aligning to TRBD2. The V gene end was trimmed by 6 bases and the J gene end by 4 bases; junction bases not matched to a gene: 17. The CDR3 runs to 16 residues. The germline V gene has CDR1 GTSNPN and CDR2 SVGIG (reference sequence). As DNA, the CDR3 is TGTGCCTGCGAAGGGAAGACTAGCACCAACTCAGAGACCCAGTACTTC. Translating it yields CACEGKTSTNSETQYF.

This clonotype was recorded at least ten times. CDR3 protein: CASHGGANVLTF. CDR3 DNA sequence: TGTGCCAGCCACGGAGGGGCCAACGTCCTGACTTTC. The chain combines TRBV11-1 with TRBJ2-6; the D is unclear. V dropped 8 bases and J dropped 4 bases, with 6 bases sitting between them. This CDR3 has 12 amino acids. Germline V gene sequence: CDR1 SGHAT, CDR2 FQDESV (reference sequence).

The gene calls are TRBV29-1 and TRBJ2-3; 11 positions agree with TRBD2. CDR1 and CDR2 (germline): SQVTM, ANQGSEA. The CDR3 has 15 amino acids. With 7 bases clipped from V and 3 bases from J, the junction kept 9 bases outside the gene matches. This chain's CDR3 is CSARILAGETDTQYF. The CDR3 DNA is TGCAGCGCTAGAATACTAGCGGGGGAAACAGATACGCAGTATTTT.

The rearrangement uses TRBV20-1 and TRBJ1-4, with a tentative D call TRBD1 (5 bases). There are 13 residues in the CDR3. Germline V gene lookup returns CDR1 DFQATT and CDR2 SNEGSKA (reference sequence). Trimming took off 3 bases at V and 8 bases at J, with 13 bases between the two ends. CDR3 coding DNA: TGCAGTGCTAGTGGCAGGGTTGGCGAAAAACTGTTTTTT. It encodes CSASGRVGEKLFF.

About this clonotype: One end of the junction is discordant with germline, which a read error may explain. The chain employs TRBV29-1 and TRBJ2-5; 10 bases fit TRBD1. Germline CDR1 reads SQVTM; CDR2 reads ANQGSEA. The CDR3 length is 14 residues. CDR3 in amino acids: CSVGKGQGGETQYF. The CDR3 DNA is TGCAGCGTTGGAAAAGGACAGGGGGGAGAGACACAGTACTTC.

A note on this clonotype: This clone may be a read error of a much larger clone one base away. The gene calls are TRBV30 and TRBJ2-2, with a possible D match to TRBD2 (6 bases). Germline loops: CDR1 GTSNPN, CDR2 SVGIG (reference sequence). The CDR3 consists of 13 residues. DNA for the CDR3: TGTGTCTGGACTAACAGGAACACCGGGGAGCTGTTTTTT. This translates into CVWTNRNTGELFF.

CDR3: CASSSPGGGNYGYTF. The CDR3 bases are TGTGCCAGCAGTTCCCCCGGAGGGGGCAACTATGGCTACACCTTC. This rearrangement joins TRBV28 to TRBJ1-2; 7 bases fit TRBD1. The trim removed 4 bases at V and 2 bases at J, leaving 7 bases unmatched. CDR3 size: 15 residues. Germline loops: CDR1 MDHEN, CDR2 SYDVKM.

This clonotype was found a few times. A single base separates this from a much larger clone, so it may be a read error. The chain has TRBV30 and TRBJ1-1; D is unresolved. The CDR3 totals 13 residues. Deletions cut 3 bases from V and 8 bases from J, with 16 bases between. In germline, CDR1 is GTSNPN, CDR2 SVGIG (reference sequence). The CDR3, as DNA: TGTGCCTGGAGAGAACCGGAACAAAGGGAAGCTTTCTTT. Translating it yields CAWREPEQREAFF.

This clonotype turned up a few times. Since a much larger clone is just one base distant, this may be a read error. The chain couples TRBV5-4 to TRBJ1-2; D is perhaps TRBD1 (5 bases). Germline CDR1 is SGHNT and CDR2 is YYREEE (reference sequence). This CDR3 is 16 amino acids long. V was pared by 4 bases and J by 6 bases, with 22 bases between. CDR3 coding DNA: TGTGCCAGCAGCCCTAGGACATGGGGCGCCGAAGATGGCTACACCTTC. Protein: CASSPRTWGAEDGYTF. Supplemented by reference TRBV5-4 and TRBJ1-2, the full variable domain reads ETGVTQSPTHLIKTRGQQVTLRCSSQSGHNTVSWYQQALGQGPQFIFQYYREEENGRGNFPPRFSGLQFPNYSSELNVNALELDDSALYLCASSPRTWGAEDGYTFGSGTRLTVV.

Worth noting for this clonotype: Sequence at one end of the junction differs from germline and may be a read error. The chain joins TRBV11-2 to TRBJ2-6; either TRBD1 or TRBD2 may fit D (6 bases each). Germline V CDR1 and CDR2: SGHAT, FQNNGV. There are 15 residues in the CDR3. CDR3 residues: CASSLWGWGANVLTF. The CDR3 coding sequence is TGTGCCAGCAGCTTATGGGGTTGGGGGGCAAACGTCCTGACTTTC.

This clonotype appeared a few times. The chain joins TRBV2 to TRBJ2-1; the match to TRBD2 covers 10 bases. The CDR3 runs to 15 residues. Germline trimming cut 1 base from V and 5 bases from J; bases unmatched to any gene: 2. The V gene's germline CDR1 is SNHLY and CDR2 FYNNEI. This CDR3 reads CASSEGLAGDNEQFF. CDR3 bases: TGTGCCAGCAGTGAAGGGCTAGCGGGAGACAATGAGCAGTTCTTC.

Note on this clonotype: A junction boundary mismatches the germline segment, possibly from a read error. The chain employs TRBV4-2 and TRBJ1-2; tentative D call: TRBD1 (5 bases). The CDR3 is 17 residues long. CDR1 LGHNA and CDR2 YNFKEQ come from the germline V gene. CDR3 bases: TGTGCCAACAGCCAAGAGAGGCAGGACATCTTAGGCTATGACTACACCTTC. This gives the protein CANSQERQDILGYDYTF.

The chain combines TRBV12-3 or TRBV12-4 with TRBJ1-1; D is unresolved. The CDR3 has 14 amino acids. The V end lost 6 bases, the J end lost 4 bases, and 15 bases lay between the germline ends. The CDR3: CASRLSFGSTEAFF. DNA for the CDR3: TGTGCCAGCAGACTCTCCTTTGGAAGCACTGAAGCTTTCTTT.

J is TRBJ2-3 and V is TRBV11-1; a weak D match, TRBD1 (5 bases). CDR1 is SGHAT, CDR2 FQDESV, per germline (reference sequence). Trimming left V 5 bases short and J 3 bases short, with 12 bases between. CDR3 length equals 14 residues. CDR3 sequence (DNA): TGTGCCAGCAGCCGACAGTTTTCGACAGATACGCAGTATTTT. Its translation: CASSRQFSTDTQYF.

About this clonotype itself: At one end, the junction sequence differs from germline, possibly due to a read error. The genes are TRBV11-2 and TRBJ2-4; D perhaps matches TRBD1 (5 bases). The CDR3 covers 16 residues. The V gene's germline CDR1 is SGHAT and CDR2 FQNNGV. The CDR3 here is CASSYTQWSGANVLAF. Here the CDR3 DNA reads TGTGCAAGCAGCTACACCCAGTGGTCTGGGGCAAACGTCCTGGCTTTC. Supplemented by reference TRBV11-2 and TRBJ2-4, the full variable domain reads EAGVAQSPRYKIIEKRQSVAFWCNPISGHATLYWYQQILGQGPKLLIQFQNNGVVDDSQLPKDRFSAERLKGVDSTLKIQPAKLEDSAVYLCASSYTQWSGANVLAFGAGTRLSVL.